Following are 28 T cell receptor beta chains from one sample sequenced in a study of T cell responses to AZD1222 COVID-19 vaccine. The protocol was immunoSEQ multiplex PCR, while the TCRdb copy is restricted to in-frame clones and leaves out a portion. The sample contains 150,000 to 200,000 clones, over 80% of which appear only once. The material was peripheral blood, obtained 28 days after the second dose of the MenACWY control vaccine. All receptors come from an adult who received the MenACWY meningococcal vaccine as a control.

This chain's CDR3 is CASSTWEGKGETQYF. In nucleotides, the CDR3 is TGTGCCAGCAGTACCTGGGAGGGGAAAGGAGAGACCCAGTACTTC. This chain connects TRBV27 to TRBJ2-5; 7 bases match TRBD2. J was trimmed by 4 bases and V by 5 bases; bases with no gene match: 10. The CDR3 contains 15 residues. Looked up from germline, CDR1 is MNHEY and CDR2 is SMNVEV (reference sequence).

The rearrangement links TRBV7-9 to TRBJ2-7; a weak D match, TRBD2 (6 bases). Germline V gene lookup returns CDR1 SEHNR and CDR2 FQNEAQ (reference sequence). This CDR3 contains 15 residues. The V end was cut by 5 bases, the J end by 1 base, with 15 bases between. This CDR3 reads CASSLGSSASYEQYF. Here the CDR3 DNA reads TGTGCCAGCAGCCTCGGGTCTAGCGCTTCCTACGAGCAGTACTTC.

The CDR3 DNA reads TGTGCCGGCGGGGGAGGGGCTAATTCACCCCTCCACTTT. Its protein product is CAGGGGANSPLHF. The chain recombines TRBV28 with TRBJ1-6; D possibly corresponds to TRBD1 (5 bases). Germline V gene lookup returns CDR1 MDHEN and CDR2 SYDVKM. The germline V and J ends were trimmed by 11 bases and 6 bases, with 14 bases remaining between them. CDR3 size: 13 residues.

The J gene is TRBJ2-7, the V gene TRBV3-1 (or the pseudogene TRBV3-2); D might be TRBD2 (6 bases). The CDR3 runs to 12 residues. Trimming removed 8 bases at V and 9 bases at J, with 17 bases between. Germline V gene lookup returns CDR1 LGHDT and CDR2 YNNKEL (reference sequence). The DNA for the CDR3 is TGTGCCAGCGGGGGGACCTCTACGAGGCAGTACTTC. As protein: CASGGTSTRQYF.

The chain carries TRBV7-9 and TRBJ2-1, with 7 bases that match TRBD2. The J segment lost 2 bases and the V segment lost 8 bases, leaving 3 bases of the junction unmatched. CDR3 length: 13 amino acids. Germline values: CDR1 SEHNR, CDR2 FQNEAQ (reference sequence). CDR3 nucleotide sequence: TGTGCCAGCGGGGGGGTTACCTACAATGAGCAGTTCTTC. Translation gives CASGGVTYNEQFF.

The rearrangement joins TRBV10-1 to TRBJ2-5, with TRBD2 matching 11 bases. Germline loops: CDR1 WNHNN, CDR2 SYGVQD (reference sequence). The CDR3 runs to 16 residues. J lost 2 bases, V lost 3 bases, and 5 bases had no gene match. The CDR3 here is CASSDGLAGGQETQYF. CDR3 sequence (DNA): TGCGCCAGCAGTGACGGCTTAGCGGGAGGGCAAGAGACCCAGTACTTC.

This rearrangement joins TRBV28 to TRBJ2-3, with D unresolved. The V gene lost 2 bases and the J gene lost 2 bases, with 5 bases spanning the gap. This CDR3 comprises 13 residues. The germline gives CDR1 MDHEN, CDR2 SYDVKM. The DNA of the CDR3 is TGTGCCAGCAGTTTACCAGCCACAGATACGCAGTATTTT. The encoded protein is CASSLPATDTQYF.

The J gene is TRBJ2-5, the V gene TRBV27; D is possibly TRBD2 (5 bases). The CDR3 has 15 amino acids. The germline gives CDR1 MNHEY, CDR2 SMNVEV (reference sequence). V dropped 3 bases and J dropped 5 bases, with 16 bases sitting between them. CDR3 DNA: TGTGCCAGCAGTTTTCGGTTTAACGGGATGGAGACCCAGTACTTC. This translates into CASSFRFNGMETQYF.

V and J are TRBV3-1 (or the pseudogene TRBV3-2) and TRBJ2-2; TRBD1 matches at 7 bases. V was pared by 7 bases and J by 3 bases, with 8 bases of the junction left unmatched. Germline values: CDR1 LGHDT, CDR2 YNNKEL (reference sequence). CDR3 length: 15 amino acids. In DNA, the CDR3 is TGTGCCAGCAATTGGCGGCAGGGGGACACCGGGGAGCTGTTTTTT. This sequence encodes CASNWRQGDTGELFF.

The chain uses TRBV3-1 (or the pseudogene TRBV3-2) and TRBJ1-3; D is unclear. V shed 0 bases and J shed 7 bases, with 16 bases lying between them. The CDR3 contains 16 residues. Germline loops: CDR1 LGHDT, CDR2 YNNKEL (reference sequence). CDR3 sequence (DNA): TGTGCCAGCAGCCAAGATTATACATCGAATGGGAACACCATATATTTT. This gives the protein CASSQDYTSNGNTIYF.

The V gene is TRBV27, the J gene TRBJ2-7; 7 nucleotides line up with TRBD2. The CDR3 contains 17 residues. Germline V gene data show CDR1 as MNHEY and CDR2 as SMNVEV (reference sequence). With 3 bases clipped from V and 2 bases from J, the junction kept 13 bases outside the gene matches. The chain's CDR3 is CASSFRVGASGTYEQYF. The CDR3 DNA is TGTGCCAGCAGTTTTCGAGTCGGGGCTAGCGGAACCTACGAGCAGTACTTC.

This clone was observed a handful of times. V is TRBV4-1 and J is TRBJ1-5, with D unclear. Per the germline V gene, CDR1 is MGHRA and CDR2 is YSYEKL. Trimming left V 0 bases short and J 7 bases short, with 10 bases between. This CDR3 region has 14 residues. CDR3 in DNA: TGCGCCAGCAGCCAAGATAACAGTGCACAGCCCCAGCATTTT. Protein: CASSQDNSAQPQHF.

The gene calls are TRBV19 and TRBJ1-3; D unresolved. The CDR3 spans 16 residues. Germline V CDR1 and CDR2: LNHDA, SQIVND (reference sequence). Deletions cut 5 bases from V and 1 base from J, with 15 bases between. The CDR3 loop is CASSDPNGVSGNTIYF. CDR3 bases: TGTGCCAGTAGTGACCCTAACGGGGTATCTGGAAACACCATATATTTT.

The rearrangement uses TRBV5-1 and TRBJ2-4; D possibly matches TRBD1 or TRBD2 (5 bases each). The CDR3 covers 17 residues. V lost 4 bases and J 4 bases, leaving 21 bases between the germline ends. The germline V gene encodes CDR1 SGHRS and CDR2 YFSETQ. The CDR3 coding sequence is TGCGCCAGCAGCATCGGGACCGCCGGACTCTTAAAAAACATTCAGTACTTC. Translated: CASSIGTAGLLKNIQYF.

The V gene is TRBV3-1 (or the pseudogene TRBV3-2), the J gene TRBJ1-5; D possibly corresponds to TRBD1 (5 bases). Germline assignment: CDR1 LGHDT and CDR2 YNNKEL (reference sequence). The germline V and J ends were trimmed by 5 bases and 8 bases, with 16 bases remaining between them. This CDR3 region has 14 residues. Written as DNA, the CDR3 is TGTGCCAGCAGCTCCCGGGACTCCCACGAGCCCCAGCATTTT. It codes for CASSSRDSHEPQHF.

This chain uses TRBV20-1 with TRBJ2-1, with 11 bases identical to TRBD2. Germline V CDR1 and CDR2: DFQATT, SNEGSKA (reference sequence). The CDR3 is 14 residues long. With V trimmed by 3 bases and J by 4 bases, 2 bases remained unmatched. This CDR3 reads CSASGTSGYNEQFF. The CDR3 DNA reads TGCAGTGCTAGTGGGACTAGCGGTTACAATGAGCAGTTCTTC.

CDR3 nucleotides: TGTGCCAGCAGCCCAACCCGGGACAGGGAGTTCTTC. Translated: CASSPTRDREFF. This chain joins TRBV6-5 and TRBJ2-1; TRBD1 aligns across 9 bases. J lost 14 bases, V lost 6 bases, and 8 bases had no gene match. In germline, CDR1 is MNHEY, CDR2 SVGAGI. CDR3 length: 12 residues.

This chain connects TRBV14 to TRBJ2-2, with D perhaps TRBD2 (5 bases). V was pared by 4 bases and J by 8 bases, with 14 bases between. This CDR3 has 14 residues. Germline CDR1 SGHDN, CDR2 FVKESK. CDR3 loop: CASSPRGHEGELFF. The CDR3 DNA reads as TGTGCCAGCAGCCCCCGAGGGCATGAGGGGGAGCTGTTTTTT. The full variable domain, completed using reference TRBV14 and TRBJ2-2, is EAGVTQFPSHSVIEKGQTVTLRCDPISGHDNLYWYRRVMGKEIKFLLHFVKESKQDESGMPNNRFLAERTGGTYSTLKVQPAELEDSGVYFCASSPRGHEGELFFGEGSRLTVL.

The chain links TRBV18 to TRBJ1-1; 11 nucleotides align to TRBD1. CDR1 is KGHSH and CDR2 is LQKENI in the germline V gene. Trimming cost V 3 bases and J 1 base; bases outside gene matches: 13. CDR3 length: 19 amino acids. The CDR3: CASSPNFLGTGGRNTEAFF. The CDR3 DNA reads TGTGCCAGCTCACCCAACTTTTTGGGGACAGGGGGAAGGAACACTGAAGCTTTCTTT.

This clone has just one count. The CDR3 region is CASSLGTGVDWTDTQYF. The CDR3 nucleotides are TGTGCCAGCAGCTTAGGCACAGGGGTAGATTGGACAGATACGCAGTATTTT. V gene TRBV7-2 combines with J gene TRBJ2-3; 7 positions match TRBD1. The V gene end was trimmed by 1 base and the J gene end by 3 bases; junction bases not matched to a gene: 10. CDR3 length: 17 residues. Germline lookup yields CDR1 SGHTA and CDR2 FQGNSA.

The gene calls are TRBV3-1 (or the pseudogene TRBV3-2) and TRBJ2-3, with unresolved D. Trimming cost V 0 bases and J 5 bases, with 12 bases left between them. This CDR3 comprises 15 residues. CDR1 and CDR2 (germline): LGHDT, YNNKEL (reference sequence). The CDR3: CASSQEGSGGDTQYF. The CDR3 coding sequence is TGTGCCAGCAGCCAAGAGGGGTCCGGCGGAGATACGCAGTATTTT.

The V and J genes are TRBV20-1 and TRBJ1-2; D unclear. Germline values: CDR1 DFQATT, CDR2 SNEGSKA (reference sequence). The V end lost 3 bases, the J end lost 5 bases, and 13 bases lay between the germline ends. This CDR3 has 13 amino acids. CDR3 bases: TGCAGTGCTAGTGAAAACAGACTATATGGCTACACCTTC. Encoded protein: CSASENRLYGYTF.

CDR3 loop: CASTRGALAKNIQYF. DNA of the CDR3: TGTGCCAGCACCCGGGGGGCCCTAGCCAAAAACATTCAGTACTTC. The chain combines TRBV2 with TRBJ2-4, with D perhaps TRBD2 (7 bases). V lost 7 bases and J lost 0, with 13 bases in between. The CDR3 loop spans 15 amino acids. CDR1 and CDR2 from the germline V gene are SNHLY and FYNNEI.

The chain has TRBV29-1 and TRBJ2-1; the D gene is possibly TRBD1 (5 bases). V was pared by 3 bases and J by 9 bases, with 12 bases between. CDR1 is SQVTM, CDR2 ANQGSEA, per germline. The CDR3 covers 12 residues. The DNA of the CDR3 is TGCAGCGTTGACCAGGGTTCTGGTGAGCAGTTCTTC. Amino acids: CSVDQGSGEQFF.

The rearrangement uses TRBV6-5 and TRBJ2-3; D is unresolved. The CDR3 runs to 11 residues. Trimming took off 5 bases at V and 2 bases at J, with 2 bases between the two ends. Germline V gene sequence: CDR1 MNHEY, CDR2 SVGAGI. The CDR3 DNA reads TGTGCCAGCAGTACCACAGATACGCAGTATTTT. It translates to CASSTTDTQYF.

The V and J genes are TRBV5-1 and TRBJ2-2; tentatively, D is TRBD1 or TRBD2 (5 bases each). V dropped 3 bases and J dropped 3 bases, with 12 bases sitting between them. This CDR3 region has 15 residues. Per the germline V gene, CDR1 is SGHRS and CDR2 is YFSETQ. CDR3 in amino acids: CASSSGTPDTGELFF. The CDR3 DNA follows: TGCGCCAGCAGCTCCGGGACCCCTGACACCGGGGAGCTGTTTTTT.

The rearrangement uses TRBV6-5 and TRBJ2-2; weak D call: TRBD1 (5 bases). V lost 4 bases and J lost 0, with 9 bases in between. The CDR3 runs to 15 residues. Looked up from germline, CDR1 is MNHEY and CDR2 is SVGAGI. The CDR3 DNA is TGTGCCAGCAGTTCCCAGGGTGCGAACACCGGGGAGCTGTTTTTT. This sequence encodes CASSSQGANTGELFF.

This chain links TRBV30 with TRBJ1-1; 7 bases line up with TRBD1. Germline CDR1 is GTSNPN and CDR2 is SVGIG (reference sequence). V shed 5 bases and J 6 bases; nucleotides not matched to a gene: 12. There are 14 residues in the CDR3. The DNA of the CDR3 is TGTGCCTGGGAGCCCCAGGGGGGGCGGGCTGAAGCTTTCTTT. Protein product: CAWEPQGGRAEAFF.